This TCR beta chain was sequenced in a study of neoadjuvant anti-PD-1 for oral cavity cancer. Study outcomes and limitations: Non-responders to neoadjuvant nivolumab had significantly more clonal PBMC T cells than responders.

Assay: immunoSEQ multiplex PCR; the TCRdb copy retains only in-frame clones and omits some. The sample consists of approximately 10,000 clones, roughly three fifths of them appearing once. Time point here: after neoadjuvant nivolumab, at surgical resection. Per germline, CDR1 ENHRY and CDR2 SYGVKD. The V gene end was trimmed by 6 bases and the J gene end by 2 bases; junction bases not matched to a gene: 7. The CDR3 runs to 14 residues. A remark on this clone: Its antigen is unidentified.

The chain has TRBV10-3 and TRBJ2-7; 7 nucleotides line up with TRBD1. The receptor's source is a person aged 40 to 85 with oral cavity squamous cell carcinoma. This specimen was PBMCs, taken after nivolumab (anti-PD-1) treatment. The CDR3 here is CAIRGWDSTYEQYF. The DNA for the CDR3 is TGTGCCATCAGGGGGTGGGACAGCACCTACGAGCAGTACTTC.